This entry describes one TCR delta chain. TCRdb shows a much larger clone's protein in place of this DNA's translation, and the two differ at residue 16, likely through a read error; the protein shown is translated from the DNA. This entry belongs to a study of γδ T cells in repeated Plasmodium falciparum infection. Flow sorting of PBMC yielded separate Vgamma9/Vdelta2+ and Vdelta2-negative gammadelta T cell populations for bulk repertoire analysis. This CDR3 is 18 amino acids long. Germline CDR1 is TSWWSYY and CDR2 is QGS. TCRdb re-analyzed the multiplex PCR reads via CATT. This sample has some 100,000 delta-chain clones, with over 1.3% found just once.

The receptor comes from a pool of human donors (malaria-infected and uninfected, not separated). The sequenced sample was gamma-delta T cells from blood. The V and J genes are TRDV1 and TRDJ1; TRDD3 agrees at 10 bases. CDR3 sequence reads: CALGRPSVLGDYTDKPIF. DNA for the CDR3: TGTGCTCTTGGGAGACCTTCAGTACTGGGGGATTACACCGATAAACCCATCTTT.